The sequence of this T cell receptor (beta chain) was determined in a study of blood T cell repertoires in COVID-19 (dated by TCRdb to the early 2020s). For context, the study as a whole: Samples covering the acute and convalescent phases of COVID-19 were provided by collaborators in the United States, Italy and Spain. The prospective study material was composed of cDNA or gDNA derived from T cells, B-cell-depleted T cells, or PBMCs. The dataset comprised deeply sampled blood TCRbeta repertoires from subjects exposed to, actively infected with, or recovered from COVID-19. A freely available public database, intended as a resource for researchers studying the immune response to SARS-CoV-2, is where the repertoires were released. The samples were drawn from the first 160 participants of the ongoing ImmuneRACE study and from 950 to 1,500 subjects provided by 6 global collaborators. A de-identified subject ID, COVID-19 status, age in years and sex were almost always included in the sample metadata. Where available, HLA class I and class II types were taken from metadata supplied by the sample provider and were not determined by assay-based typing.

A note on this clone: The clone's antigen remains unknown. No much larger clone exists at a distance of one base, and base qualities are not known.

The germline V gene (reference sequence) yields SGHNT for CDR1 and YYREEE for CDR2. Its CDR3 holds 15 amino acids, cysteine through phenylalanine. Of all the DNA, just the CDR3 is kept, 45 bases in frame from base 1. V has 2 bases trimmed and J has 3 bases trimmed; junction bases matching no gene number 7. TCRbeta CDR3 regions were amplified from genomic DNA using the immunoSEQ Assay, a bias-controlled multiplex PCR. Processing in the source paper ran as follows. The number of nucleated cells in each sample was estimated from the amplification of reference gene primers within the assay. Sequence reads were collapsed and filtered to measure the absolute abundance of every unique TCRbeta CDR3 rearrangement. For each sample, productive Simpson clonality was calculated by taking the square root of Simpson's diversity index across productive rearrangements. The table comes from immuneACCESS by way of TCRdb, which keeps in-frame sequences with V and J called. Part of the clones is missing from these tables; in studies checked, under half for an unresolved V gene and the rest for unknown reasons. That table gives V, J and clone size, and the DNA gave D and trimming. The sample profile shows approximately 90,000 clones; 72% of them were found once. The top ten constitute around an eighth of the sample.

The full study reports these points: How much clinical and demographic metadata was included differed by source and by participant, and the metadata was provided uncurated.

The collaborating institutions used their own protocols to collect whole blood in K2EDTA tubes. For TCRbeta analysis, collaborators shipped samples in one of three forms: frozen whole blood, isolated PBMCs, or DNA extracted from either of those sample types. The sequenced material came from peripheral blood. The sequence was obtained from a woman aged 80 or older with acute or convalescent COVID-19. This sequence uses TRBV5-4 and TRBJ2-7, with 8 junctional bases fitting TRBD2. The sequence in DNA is TGTGCCAGCAGCTTAGGGACTAGGGGCGACTACGAGCAGTACTTC. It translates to CASSLGTRGDYEQYF.